Following are 23 T cell receptor beta chains from one sample sequenced in a study of early T cells in non-severe SARS-CoV-2 infection. Using its own MiXCR run on the 5' RACE reads, TCRdb lists one record per CDR3 protein. This sample has around 60,000 distinct CDR3 sequences, with around 12% found just once. Sample: whole blood. All receptors derive from an adult who was a healthcare worker with PCR-confirmed SARS-CoV-2 infection or an uninfected control (not recorded which).

The chain recombines TRBV11-2 with TRBJ2-7, with D perhaps TRBD2 (6 bases). The CDR3 length is 15 residues. V was clipped by 5 bases and J by 0 bases, with 14 bases between them. Germline values: CDR1 SGHAT, CDR2 FQNNGV. CDR3 bases: TGTGCCAGCAGCCGCGCCGAGGGACTCTCCTACGAGCAGTACTTC. Translation gives CASSRAEGLSYEQYF.

This clonotype was detected only a few times. The rearrangement joins TRBV30 to TRBJ2-7; D is possibly TRBD1 (6 bases). Per the germline V gene, CDR1 is GTSNPN and CDR2 is SVGIG (reference sequence). The V end lost 1 base, the J end lost 1 base, and 11 bases lay between the germline ends. The length of the CDR3 is 14 residues. The CDR3 nucleotides are TGTGCCTGGAGTGGACAGGTAGGATCCTACGAGCAGTACTTC. This codes for CAWSGQVGSYEQYF.

This clonotype appeared many times. This rearrangement joins TRBV6-1 to TRBJ1-6, with D possibly matching TRBD1 (5 bases). Trimming cost V 8 bases and J 5 bases, with 13 bases left between them. The CDR3 is made up of 14 amino acids. Germline CDR1 and CDR2: MNHNS and SASEGT. The CDR3 nucleotides read TGTGCCAGCCGATTTGGGGGGGATAATTCACCCCTCCACTTT. Amino acid sequence: CASRFGGDNSPLHF.

The V gene is TRBV12-5, the J gene TRBJ2-5; TRBD2 is a possible D gene (6 bases). V gave up 5 bases and J gave up 10 bases, with 20 bases separating them. The germline V gene encodes CDR1 LGHNT and CDR2 FRNRAP. The CDR3 is 14 residues long. CDR3 DNA: TGTGCTAGTGGTCCGACTACCGGGGCAGCGGGCCAGTACTTC. Protein sequence: CASGPTTGAAGQYF.

There are a few counts of this clonotype. The genes are TRBV29-1 and TRBJ2-1; D call uncertain. This CDR3 has 14 residues. The germline CDR1 and CDR2 sequences are SQVTM and ANQGSEA. Trimming stripped 3 bases from V and 5 bases from J, with 14 bases between. CDR3 nucleotides: TGCAGCGTTGAGGCACAATTAACTGACAATGAGCAGTTCTTC. Its protein is CSVEAQLTDNEQFF.

Ten or more counts support this clonotype. V is TRBV6-2 or TRBV6-3 and J is TRBJ2-7; a possible D gene is TRBD2 (7 bases). V was trimmed by 2 bases and J by 7 bases, leaving 18 bases between them. The CDR3 runs 15 residues. In germline, CDR1 is MNHEY, CDR2 SVGEGT. This CDR3 reads CASSYNGGRASEQYF. Here the CDR3 DNA reads TGTGCCAGCAGTTACAACGGGGGGCGAGCATCGGAGCAGTACTTC.

There are many counts of this clonotype. The chain recombines TRBV7-2 with TRBJ2-3; perhaps TRBD2 as D (5 bases). Germline V gene sequence: CDR1 SGHTA, CDR2 FQGNSA. The CDR3 runs to 13 residues. V was shortened by 2 bases and J by 4 bases, with 7 bases between the two germline ends. CDR3 amino acids: CASSLRRADTQYF. CDR3 sequence (DNA): TGTGCCAGCAGCTTAAGGCGGGCAGATACGCAGTATTTT.

The chain uses TRBV11-2 and TRBJ1-5; TRBD1 is a possible D gene (6 bases). Trimming stripped 0 bases from V and 9 bases from J, with 15 bases between. CDR1 is SGHAT, CDR2 FQNNGV, per germline. The CDR3 sequence is 15 residues long. The CDR3 coding sequence is TGTGCCAGCAGCTTAGATCGGGGGGCCGGGAGGCCCCAGCATTTT. It specifies CASSLDRGAGRPQHF.

The V and J genes are TRBV29-1 and TRBJ2-5; D possibly corresponds to TRBD2 (5 bases). Germline CDR1 and CDR2: SQVTM and ANQGSEA. This CDR3 comprises 12 residues. The V end was cut by 5 bases, the J end by 2 bases, with 9 bases between. CDR3 in DNA: TGCAGCGTTTCCAGCGGACAAGAGACCCAGTACTTC. Protein product: CSVSSGQETQYF.

This clonotype has a count of ten or more. This chain links TRBV11-2 with TRBJ2-1, with 8 positions matching TRBD2. CDR3 length equals 13 residues. Germline lookup yields CDR1 SGHAT and CDR2 FQNNGV. The J segment lost 6 bases and the V segment lost 5 bases, leaving 3 bases of the junction unmatched. In DNA, the CDR3 is TGTGCCAGCAGCCCGGGGGGGTCCAATGAGCAGTTCTTC. Translated: CASSPGGSNEQFF.

This clonotype has ten or more counts. The chain combines TRBV25-1 with TRBJ2-2; D perhaps matches TRBD1 (5 bases). The CDR3 length is 14 residues. The germline V gene encodes CDR1 MGHDK and CDR2 SYGVNS. V was cut by 5 bases and J by 4 bases, with 11 bases left in between. The CDR3 DNA sequence: TGTGCCAGCAGTCTATCAGGGCCCACCGGGGAGCTGTTTTTT. Its protein is CASSLSGPTGELFF.

This clonotype was observed at least ten times. The chain is built from TRBV20-1 and TRBJ2-1; 7 positions match TRBD2. Trimming at V came to 0 bases and at J to 7 bases, leaving 0 bases not matched to a gene. The CDR3 covers 12 residues. Germline CDR1 and CDR2: DFQATT and SNEGSKA (reference sequence). CDR3 coding DNA: TGCAGTGCTAGAGAGCGGGAGAATGAGCAGTTCTTC. It encodes CSARERENEQFF.

This rearrangement joins TRBV28 to TRBJ2-7, with no clear D. The length of the CDR3 is 11 residues. The germline V gene encodes CDR1 MDHEN and CDR2 SYDVKM. V lost 5 bases and J 6 bases, leaving 8 bases between the germline ends. CDR3 sequence reads: CASSPRFEQYF. CDR3 DNA: TGTGCCAGCAGTCCGCGCTTCGAGCAGTACTTC.

This clonotype has only a few counts. The chain joins TRBV6-2 or TRBV6-3 to TRBJ2-3; D tentatively fits TRBD1 or TRBD2 (5 bases each). Germline lookup yields CDR1 MNHEY and CDR2 SVGEGT. Trimming took off 5 bases at V and 4 bases at J, with 16 bases between the two ends. This CDR3 region has 15 residues. CDR3 amino acids: CASSPRRMGPDTQYF. CDR3 nucleotides: TGTGCCAGCAGTCCAAGACGGATGGGACCAGATACGCAGTATTTT.

The chain joins TRBV4-2 to TRBJ2-1, with 7 bases lining up with TRBD2. The CDR3 runs to 15 residues. The J segment lost 9 bases and the V segment lost 0 bases, leaving 8 bases of the junction unmatched. Germline V gene data show CDR1 as LGHNA and CDR2 as YNFKEQ. The chain's CDR3 is CASSQEEGGHSEQFF. CDR3 DNA sequence: TGTGCCAGCAGCCAAGAGGAGGGAGGGCATTCTGAGCAGTTCTTC.

This clonotype occurred many times. V is TRBV4-1 and J is TRBJ1-2; no clear D. With 1 base removed from V and 2 bases from J, the gap between germline ends came to 2 bases. Germline CDR1 reads MGHRA; CDR2 reads YSYEKL. The CDR3 extends over 12 amino acids. CDR3 in amino acids: CASSQGNYGYTF. CDR3 bases: TGCGCCAGCAGCCAAGGCAACTATGGCTACACCTTC.

This clonotype was recorded at least ten times. This rearrangement joins TRBV5-1 to TRBJ1-1; no reliable D call. Germline V gene sequence: CDR1 SGHRS, CDR2 YFSETQ. Deletions cut 0 bases from V and 3 bases from J, with 9 bases between. The CDR3 is 14 residues long. CDR3 residues: CASSLVGPHTEAFF. The CDR3 nucleotides read TGCGCCAGCAGCTTGGTTGGGCCCCACACTGAAGCTTTCTTT.

The rearrangement links TRBV6-1 to TRBJ2-1; 8 nucleotides align to TRBD2. CDR1 MNHNS and CDR2 SASEGT come from the germline V gene. This CDR3 spans 14 amino acids. V trimming: 4 bases; J trimming: 7 bases; junction bases outside the gene matches: 6. The CDR3 loop reads CASSAAGASNEQFF. As DNA, the CDR3 is TGTGCCAGCAGTGCAGCGGGAGCTTCGAATGAGCAGTTCTTC.

This clonotype has more than one count but fewer than ten. This chain uses TRBV7-2 with TRBJ2-7; 10 bases are shared with TRBD1. After removal of 9 bases from V and 5 bases from J, the junction contained 7 bases not matched to a gene. Germline assignment: CDR1 SGHTA and CDR2 FQGNSA. This CDR3 is built from 13 residues. The CDR3 DNA reads as TGTGCCAGTAGAGGGACAGGGGTCGACGAGCAGTACTTC. Translation gives CASRGTGVDEQYF.

In its sample, this clonotype was seen many times. The V gene is TRBV3-1, the J gene TRBJ2-7; D is unresolved. There are 13 residues in the CDR3. The germline V gene has CDR1 LGHDT and CDR2 YNNKEL (reference sequence). With 0 bases removed from V and 7 bases from J, the gap between germline ends came to 10 bases. The DNA for the CDR3 is TGTGCCAGCAGCCAAGATCCCCGAGTTGAGCAGTACTTC. This translates into CASSQDPRVEQYF.

The chain recombines TRBV28 with TRBJ2-1; 9 bases agree with TRBD1. Losses at the gene ends were 11 bases for V and 5 bases for J; bases not matched to a gene: 7. Germline loops: CDR1 MDHEN, CDR2 SYDVKM. This CDR3 is built from 13 residues. The CDR3 protein is CAGAGDRDNEQFF. The CDR3 nucleotides read TGTGCCGGGGCGGGGGACAGGGACAATGAGCAGTTCTTC.

This clonotype appeared many times. The gene calls are TRBV29-1 and TRBJ2-1; D gene uncertain. Deletions cut 7 bases from V and 9 bases from J, with 13 bases between. CDR3 length: 11 residues. Germline lookup yields CDR1 SQVTM and CDR2 ANQGSEA. In DNA, the CDR3 is TGCAGCGATACCCATTGGACTGAGCAGTTCTTC. It yields the protein CSDTHWTEQFF.

This clonotype was observed at least ten times. The rearrangement joins TRBV6-1 to TRBJ1-5; TRBD1 aligns across 9 bases. CDR1 is MNHNS and CDR2 is SASEGT in the germline V gene. V shed 3 bases, J shed 4 bases, and the junction held 7 bases outside the gene matches. This CDR3 comprises 16 residues. Written as DNA, the CDR3 is TGTGCCAGCAGTGAGACCCCCGGGACAGGGAATCAGCCCCAGCATTTT. Encoded protein: CASSETPGTGNQPQHF.